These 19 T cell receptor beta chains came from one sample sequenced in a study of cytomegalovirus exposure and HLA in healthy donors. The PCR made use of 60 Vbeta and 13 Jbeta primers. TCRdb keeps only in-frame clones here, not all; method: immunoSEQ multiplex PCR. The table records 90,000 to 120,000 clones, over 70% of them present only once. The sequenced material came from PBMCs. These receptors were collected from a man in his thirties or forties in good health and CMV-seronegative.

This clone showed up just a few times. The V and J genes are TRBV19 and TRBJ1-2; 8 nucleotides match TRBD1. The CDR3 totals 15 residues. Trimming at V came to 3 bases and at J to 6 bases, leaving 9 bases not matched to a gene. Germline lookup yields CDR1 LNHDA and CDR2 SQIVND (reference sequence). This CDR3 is CASSIGPGGRNGYTF. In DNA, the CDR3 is TGTGCCAGTAGTATTGGCCCAGGGGGCCGGAATGGCTACACCTTC.

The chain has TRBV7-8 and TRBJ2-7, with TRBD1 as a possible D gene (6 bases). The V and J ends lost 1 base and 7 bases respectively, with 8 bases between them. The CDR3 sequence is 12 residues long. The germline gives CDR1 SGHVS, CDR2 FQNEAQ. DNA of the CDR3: TGTGCCAGCAGCTTAGGGGGGCGTGAGCAGTACTTC. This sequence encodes CASSLGGREQYF.

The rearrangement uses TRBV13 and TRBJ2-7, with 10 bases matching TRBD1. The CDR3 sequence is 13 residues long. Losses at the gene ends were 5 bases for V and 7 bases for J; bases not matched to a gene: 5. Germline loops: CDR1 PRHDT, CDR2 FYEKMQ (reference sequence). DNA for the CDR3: TGTGCCAGCAGCGTCGGGACAGGGGTTGAGCAGTACTTC. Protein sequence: CASSVGTGVEQYF.

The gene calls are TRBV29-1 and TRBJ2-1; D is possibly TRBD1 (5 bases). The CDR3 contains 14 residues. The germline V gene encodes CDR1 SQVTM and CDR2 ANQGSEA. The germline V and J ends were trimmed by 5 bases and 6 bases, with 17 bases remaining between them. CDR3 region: CSVITEGAGNEQFF. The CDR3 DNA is TGCAGCGTTATTACAGAAGGGGCTGGCAATGAGCAGTTCTTC.

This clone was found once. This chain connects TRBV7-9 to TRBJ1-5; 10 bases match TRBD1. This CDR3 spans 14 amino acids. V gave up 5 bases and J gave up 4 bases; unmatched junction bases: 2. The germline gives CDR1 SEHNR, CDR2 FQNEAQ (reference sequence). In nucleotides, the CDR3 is TGTGCCAGCAGCCAGGGACAGGGGAATCAGCCCCAGCATTTT. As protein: CASSQGQGNQPQHF.

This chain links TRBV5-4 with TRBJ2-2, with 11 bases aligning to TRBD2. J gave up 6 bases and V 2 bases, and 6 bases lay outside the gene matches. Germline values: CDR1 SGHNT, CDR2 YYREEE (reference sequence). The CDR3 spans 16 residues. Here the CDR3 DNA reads TGTGCCAGCAGCTTACCGACTAGCGGGGTGTCCGGGGAGCTGTTTTTT. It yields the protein CASSLPTSGVSGELFF.

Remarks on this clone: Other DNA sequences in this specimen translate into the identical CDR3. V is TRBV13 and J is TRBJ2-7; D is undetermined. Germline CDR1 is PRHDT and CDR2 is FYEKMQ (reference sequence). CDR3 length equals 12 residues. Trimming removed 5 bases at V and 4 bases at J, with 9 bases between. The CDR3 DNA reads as TGTGCCAGCAGCCTCGGCAGGTACGAGCAGTACTTC. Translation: CASSLGRYEQYF.

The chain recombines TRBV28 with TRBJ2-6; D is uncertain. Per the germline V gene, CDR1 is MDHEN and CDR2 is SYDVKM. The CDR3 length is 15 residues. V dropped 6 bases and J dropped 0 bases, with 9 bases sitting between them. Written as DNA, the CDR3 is TGTGCCAGCAGCACGACGGGCTCTGGGGCCAACGTCCTGACTTTC. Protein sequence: CASSTTGSGANVLTF.

The CDR3 region has the DNA TGTGCCAGCTCACTGACAGGACTGGTTCAAGAGACCCAGTACTTC. Encoded protein: CASSLTGLVQETQYF. The chain joins TRBV18 to TRBJ2-5, with D tentatively TRBD1 (6 bases). CDR3 length: 15 amino acids. The V end was cut by 4 bases, the J end by 2 bases, with 14 bases between. CDR1 is KGHSH and CDR2 is LQKENI in the germline V gene. The whole variable domain, remainder taken from reference TRBV18 and TRBJ2-5, is NAGVMQNPRHLVRRRGQEARLRCSPMKGHSHVYWYRQLPEEGLKFMVYLQKENIIDESGMPKERFSAEFPKEGPSILRIQQVVRGDSAAYFCASSLTGLVQETQYFGPGTRLLVL.

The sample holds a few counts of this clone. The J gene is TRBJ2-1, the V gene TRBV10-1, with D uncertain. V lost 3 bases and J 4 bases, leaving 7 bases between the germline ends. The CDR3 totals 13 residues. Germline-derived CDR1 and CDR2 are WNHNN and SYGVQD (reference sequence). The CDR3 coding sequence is TGCGCCAGCAGTGATCCCCAGTACAATGAGCAGTTCTTC. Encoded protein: CASSDPQYNEQFF.

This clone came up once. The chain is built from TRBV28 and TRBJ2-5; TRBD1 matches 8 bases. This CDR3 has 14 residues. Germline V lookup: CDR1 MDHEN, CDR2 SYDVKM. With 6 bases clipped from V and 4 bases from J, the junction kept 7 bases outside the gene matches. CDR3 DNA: TGTGCCAGCAGCTTTAACAGGGGGTTAGAGACCCAGTACTTC. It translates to CASSFNRGLETQYF.

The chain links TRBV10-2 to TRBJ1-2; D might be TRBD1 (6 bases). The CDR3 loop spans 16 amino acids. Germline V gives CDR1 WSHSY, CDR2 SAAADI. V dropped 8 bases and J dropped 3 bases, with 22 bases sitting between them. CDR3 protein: CASGKVRGDSDYGYTF. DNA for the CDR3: TGCGCCAGCGGGAAGGTCAGGGGAGATTCTGACTATGGCTACACCTTC.

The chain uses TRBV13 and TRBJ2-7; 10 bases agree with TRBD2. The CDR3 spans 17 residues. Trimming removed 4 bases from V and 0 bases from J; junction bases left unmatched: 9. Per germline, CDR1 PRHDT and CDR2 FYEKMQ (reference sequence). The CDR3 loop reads CASSSKRLAGLSYEQYF. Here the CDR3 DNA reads TGTGCCAGCAGCTCAAAGCGACTAGCGGGCCTCTCCTACGAGCAGTACTTC.

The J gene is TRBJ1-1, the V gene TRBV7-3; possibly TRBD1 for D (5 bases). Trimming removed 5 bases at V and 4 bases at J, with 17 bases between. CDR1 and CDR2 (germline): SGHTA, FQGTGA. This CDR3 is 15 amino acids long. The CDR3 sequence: CASSPTGGIGTEAFF. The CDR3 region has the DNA TGTGCCAGCAGCCCAACGGGGGGGATAGGCACTGAAGCTTTCTTT.

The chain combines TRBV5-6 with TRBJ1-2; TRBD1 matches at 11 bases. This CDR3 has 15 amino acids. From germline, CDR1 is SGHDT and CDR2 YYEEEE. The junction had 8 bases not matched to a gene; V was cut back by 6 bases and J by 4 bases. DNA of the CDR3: TGTGCCAGCAAGGTATCAGGACAGGGGGCCTATGGCTACACCTTC. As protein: CASKVSGQGAYGYTF.

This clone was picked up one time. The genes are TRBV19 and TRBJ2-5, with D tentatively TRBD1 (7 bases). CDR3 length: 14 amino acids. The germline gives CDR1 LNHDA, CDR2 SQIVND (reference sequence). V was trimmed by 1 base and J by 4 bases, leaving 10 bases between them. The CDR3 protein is CASSIGGDRETQYF. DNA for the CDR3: TGTGCCAGTAGTATAGGGGGGGACAGAGAGACCCAGTACTTC.

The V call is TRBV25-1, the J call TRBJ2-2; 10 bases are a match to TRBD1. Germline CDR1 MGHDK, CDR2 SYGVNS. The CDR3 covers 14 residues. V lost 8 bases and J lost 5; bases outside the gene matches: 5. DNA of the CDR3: TGTGCCAGCTCCCGGACAGGGGGGACCGGGGAGCTGTTTTTT. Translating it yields CASSRTGGTGELFF.

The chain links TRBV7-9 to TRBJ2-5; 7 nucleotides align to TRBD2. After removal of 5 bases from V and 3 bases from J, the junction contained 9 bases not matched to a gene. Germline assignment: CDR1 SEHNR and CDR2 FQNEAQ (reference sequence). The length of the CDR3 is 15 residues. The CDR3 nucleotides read TGTGCCAGCAGCGCCCAAGGCAGCGGGGAAGAGACCCAGTACTTC. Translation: CASSAQGSGEETQYF. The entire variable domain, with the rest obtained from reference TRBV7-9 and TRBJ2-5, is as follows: DTGVSQNPRHKITKRGQNVTFRCDPISEHNRLYWYRQTLGQGPEFLTYFQNEAQLEKSRLLSDRFSAERPKGSFSTLEIQRTEQGDSAMYLCASSAQGSGEETQYFGPGTRLLVL.

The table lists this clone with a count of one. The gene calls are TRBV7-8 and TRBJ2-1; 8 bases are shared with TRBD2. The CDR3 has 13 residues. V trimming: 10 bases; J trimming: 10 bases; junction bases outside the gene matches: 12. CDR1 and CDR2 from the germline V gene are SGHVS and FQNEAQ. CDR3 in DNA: TGTGCCACCCGCCCCCGGGGGGGCGTGGAGCAGTTCTTC. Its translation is CATRPRGGVEQFF. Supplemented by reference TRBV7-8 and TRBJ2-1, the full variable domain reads GAGVSQSPRYKVAKRGQDVALRCDPISGHVSLFWYQQALGQGPEFLTYFQNEAQLDKSGLPSDRFFAERPEGSVSTLKIQRTQQEDSAVYLCATRPRGGVEQFFGPGTRLTVL.